Presented here are 26 T cell receptor beta chains from one specimen sequenced in a study of cytomegalovirus exposure and HLA in healthy donors. PCR was performed using 60 Vbeta and 13 Jbeta primers. TCRdb's table, derived via immunoSEQ multiplex PCR, lists solely in-frame clones and lacks some. The sample has under 150,000 clones; 70% to 85% are singletons. The sequenced sample was PBMCs. The receptor source for this set is a male donor in good health and CMV-seronegative.

In its sample, this clone was seen a few times. The chain joins TRBV28 to TRBJ1-5; D is undetermined. V lost 3 bases to trimming and J lost 9 bases, with 9 bases between them. Germline loops: CDR1 MDHEN, CDR2 SYDVKM. This CDR3 is 12 amino acids long. The CDR3 sequence is CASSFRLRPQHF. DNA of the CDR3: TGTGCCAGCAGTTTTCGTTTGAGGCCCCAGCATTTT. The variable domain in full, with the rest retrieved from reference TRBV28 and TRBJ1-5, is DVKVTQSSRYLVKRTGEKVFLECVQDMDHENMFWYRQDPGLGLRLIYFSYDVKMKEKGDIPEGYSVSREKKERFSLILESASTNQTSMYLCASSFRLRPQHFGDGTRLSIL.

The rearrangement uses TRBV27 and TRBJ2-3; possibly TRBD2 for D (5 bases). CDR1 is MNHEY and CDR2 is SMNVEV in the germline V gene (reference sequence). The V end lost 0 bases, the J end lost 0 bases, and 19 bases lay between the germline ends. The CDR3 runs 19 residues. For the CDR3, the DNA is TGTGCCAGCAGTTTATCAAGCCCTACATTTCGGACTAGCACAGATACGCAGTATTTT. Protein product: CASSLSSPTFRTSTDTQYF.

The chain couples TRBV2 to TRBJ2-7; tentatively, D is TRBD2 (5 bases). The CDR3 has 14 residues. V lost 7 bases to trimming and J lost 1 base, with 14 bases between them. CDR1 and CDR2 from the germline V gene are SNHLY and FYNNEI. In nucleotides, the CDR3 is TGTGCCAGCACCCCGGACTCCTGGTCCTACGAGCAGTACTTC. As protein: CASTPDSWSYEQYF.

The rearrangement uses TRBV11-2 and TRBJ2-2; 8 bases are a match to TRBD2. Germline CDR1 and CDR2: SGHAT and FQNNGV. The CDR3 sequence is 16 residues long. V lost 2 bases, J lost 5 bases, and 7 bases stayed unmatched. In DNA form, the CDR3 reads TGTGCCAGCAGCTTAAACAGCGGGAGATCGACCGGGGAGCTGTTTTTT. This encodes CASSLNSGRSTGELFF. Full variable domain (rest looked up from reference TRBV11-2 and TRBJ2-2): EAGVAQSPRYKIIEKRQSVAFWCNPISGHATLYWYQQILGQGPKLLIQFQNNGVVDDSQLPKDRFSAERLKGVDSTLKIQPAKLEDSAVYLCASSLNSGRSTGELFFGEGSRLTVL.

V and J are TRBV7-9 and TRBJ2-1; D uncertain. CDR3 length: 14 amino acids. Trimming pared 4 bases from V and 7 bases from J, leaving 14 bases between. The germline V gene has CDR1 SEHNR and CDR2 FQNEAQ (reference sequence). For the CDR3, the DNA is TGTGCCAGCAGCTCCCCTGGCCTCCGTAATGAGCAGTTCTTC. Amino acid sequence: CASSSPGLRNEQFF.

V and J are TRBV7-9 and TRBJ2-3; D not certain. V was trimmed by 0 bases and J by 5 bases, leaving 3 bases between them. Germline values: CDR1 SEHNR, CDR2 FQNEAQ (reference sequence). This CDR3 comprises 12 residues. CDR3 DNA: TGTGCCAGCAGCTTAGCTCGAGATACGCAGTATTTT. This encodes CASSLARDTQYF.

The chain combines TRBV7-6 with TRBJ2-3; 8 bases align to TRBD2. From germline, CDR1 is SGHVS and CDR2 FNYEAQ. The CDR3 runs 16 residues. After removal of 0 bases from V and 5 bases from J, the junction contained 7 bases not matched to a gene. The DNA of the CDR3 is TGTGCCAGCAGCTTAGCGGGTAGCGGGACGATAGATACGCAGTATTTT. Residues: CASSLAGSGTIDTQYF.

This chain links TRBV27 with TRBJ2-1, with D tentatively TRBD2 (6 bases). Germline assignment: CDR1 MNHEY and CDR2 SMNVEV (reference sequence). The CDR3 totals 14 residues. Deletions cut 5 bases from V and 4 bases from J, with 12 bases between. This chain's CDR3 is CASSPGTFYNEQFF. The CDR3 nucleotides read TGTGCCAGCAGTCCCGGGACTTTTTACAATGAGCAGTTCTTC.

The chain links TRBV11-2 to TRBJ2-7, with 10 bases fitting TRBD2. The length of the CDR3 is 16 residues. CDR1 and CDR2 (germline): SGHAT, FQNNGV. V shed 4 bases and J 6 bases; nucleotides not matched to a gene: 12. The CDR3 spells CASSSPLAGGKPEQYF. For the CDR3, the DNA is TGTGCCAGCAGCTCACCGTTAGCGGGAGGTAAGCCCGAGCAGTACTTC.

J is TRBJ2-4 and V is TRBV7-9; 10 positions match TRBD1. CDR3 length equals 15 residues. Trimming at V came to 5 bases and at J to 3 bases, leaving 4 bases not matched to a gene. CDR1 is SEHNR, CDR2 FQNEAQ, per germline (reference sequence). CDR3 loop: CASSPRDRGKNIQYF. The CDR3 DNA is TGTGCCAGCAGCCCCCGGGACAGGGGCAAAAACATTCAGTACTTC. Using reference TRBV7-9 and TRBJ2-4 for the parts outside the CDR3, the full variable domain is DTGVSQNPRHKITKRGQNVTFRCDPISEHNRLYWYRQTLGQGPEFLTYFQNEAQLEKSRLLSDRFSAERPKGSFSTLEIQRTEQGDSAMYLCASSPRDRGKNIQYFGAGTRLSVL.

This clone came up a few times. This rearrangement joins TRBV4-1 to TRBJ2-2, with 7 bases fitting TRBD2. The CDR3 is 15 amino acids. Germline lookup yields CDR1 MGHRA and CDR2 YSYEKL. J gave up 7 bases and V 2 bases, and 7 bases lay outside the gene matches. The CDR3: CASSQQRASGGELFF. As DNA, the CDR3 is TGCGCCAGCAGCCAACAGAGGGCTAGCGGCGGGGAGCTGTTTTTT.

The chain recombines TRBV6-4 with TRBJ2-1; TRBD2 matches 9 bases. Germline-derived CDR1 and CDR2 are MRHNA and SNTAGT. There are 15 residues in the CDR3. V was clipped by 0 bases and J by 8 bases; unmatched bases: 5. This CDR3 reads CASSDSGGRADEQFF. The CDR3 DNA reads as TGTGCCAGCAGTGACTCTGGCGGGAGGGCCGATGAGCAGTTCTTC.

V gene TRBV6-1 combines with J gene TRBJ2-5; D not certain. The J call may be faulty, since TRBJ2-7 better matches the DNA end. Germline CDR1 reads MNHNS; CDR2 reads SASEGT. The CDR3 consists of 14 residues. CDR3: CASSEARQAHEQYF. The DNA for the CDR3 is TGTGCCAGCAGTGAAGCTCGCCAGGCTCACGAGCAGTACTTC.

This CDR3 is CASSPGVSAGELFF. CDR3 DNA: TGCGCCAGCAGTCCGGGAGTATCAGCCGGGGAGCTGTTTTTT. The chain couples TRBV10-2 to TRBJ2-2, with D tentatively TRBD2 (6 bases). CDR3 size: 14 residues. In germline, CDR1 is WSHSY, CDR2 SAAADI. V lost 5 bases and J lost 6, with 13 bases in between.

The J gene is TRBJ2-3, the V gene TRBV12-5; D perhaps matches TRBD1 (5 bases). CDR3 size: 15 residues. The V end was cut by 0 bases, the J end by 0 bases, with 7 bases between. Germline V gene sequence: CDR1 LGHNT, CDR2 FRNRAP. CDR3 residues: CASGLVQASTDTQYF. DNA for the CDR3: TGTGCTAGTGGTTTGGTACAGGCTAGCACAGATACGCAGTATTTT.

J is TRBJ2-2 and V is TRBV19; D is unclear. V was clipped by 5 bases and J by 6 bases, with 13 bases between them. CDR1 LNHDA and CDR2 SQIVND come from the germline V gene (reference sequence). The CDR3 is made up of 14 amino acids. CDR3 loop: CASSPRTGAGELFF. For the CDR3, the DNA is TGTGCCAGTAGTCCTAGAACCGGCGCCGGGGAGCTGTTTTTT.

This clone was observed a few times. CDR3 amino acids: CASSGGQVRNRPQHF. CDR3 nucleotides: TGTGCCAGCAGCGGGGGACAGGTCCGGAATAGGCCCCAGCATTTT. The genes are TRBV7-2 and TRBJ1-5; 8 positions match TRBD1. CDR3 length equals 15 residues. The V gene's germline CDR1 is SGHTA and CDR2 FQGNSA. The trim removed 5 bases at V and 9 bases at J, leaving 12 bases unmatched.

Only one count was recorded for this clone. The V and J genes are TRBV5-4 and TRBJ2-3; 9 nucleotides align to TRBD2. The CDR3 has 16 residues. Germline V gives CDR1 SGHNT, CDR2 YYREEE (reference sequence). With 3 bases clipped from V and 9 bases from J, the junction kept 14 bases outside the gene matches. The chain's CDR3 is CASSWGLASEESTQYF. DNA for the CDR3: TGTGCCAGCAGCTGGGGACTAGCCAGCGAGGAGAGCACGCAGTATTTT. The full variable domain, its missing parts supplied by reference TRBV5-4 and TRBJ2-3, is ETGVTQSPTHLIKTRGQQVTLRCSSQSGHNTVSWYQQALGQGPQFIFQYYREEENGRGNFPPRFSGLQFPNYSSELNVNALELDDSALYLCASSWGLASEESTQYFGPGTRLTVL.

The rearrangement links TRBV6-1 to TRBJ2-5; 8 bases agree with TRBD2. The end of the DNA fits TRBJ2-7 better, so the J call may be wrong. From germline, CDR1 is MNHNS and CDR2 SASEGT. CDR3 length: 16 amino acids. The chain's CDR3 is CASSEILAASSYEQYF. CDR3 DNA: TGTGCCAGCAGTGAAATACTAGCGGCCAGCTCCTACGAGCAGTACTTC.

The chain uses TRBV2 and TRBJ2-7; 7 bases map to TRBD2. V dropped 7 bases and J dropped 3; count of bases not matched to a gene: 6. Germline CDR1 is SNHLY and CDR2 is FYNNEI. There are 13 residues in the CDR3. The DNA of the CDR3 is TGTGCCAGCAATGGGGGGGGTGTCTACGAGCAGTACTTC. Residues: CASNGGGVYEQYF. The full variable domain, its missing parts supplied by reference TRBV2 and TRBJ2-7, is EPEVTQTPSHQVTQMGQEVILRCVPISNHLYFYWYRQILGQKVEFLVSFYNNEISEKSEIFDDQFSVERPDGSNFTLKIRSTKLEDSAMYFCASNGGGVYEQYFGPGTRLTVT.

The V gene is TRBV9, the J gene TRBJ2-7, with D maybe TRBD2 (6 bases). Looked up from germline, CDR1 is SGDLS and CDR2 is YYNGEE. Trimming took 4 bases from V and 13 from J, leaving 21 bases between them. This CDR3 is built from 13 residues. The CDR3 sequence: CASSHFLADELYF. In DNA, the CDR3 is TGTGCCAGCAGCCATTTCTTAGCGGATGAGCTATACTTC. The variable domain in full, with the rest retrieved from reference TRBV9 and TRBJ2-7, is DSGVTQTPKHLITATGQRVTLRCSPRSGDLSVYWYQQSLDQGLQFLIQYYNGEERAKGNILERFSAQQFPDLHSELNLSSLELGDSALYFCASSHFLADELYFGPGTRLTVT.

The chain uses TRBV18 and TRBJ2-7; TRBD1 might be the D (5 bases). Looked up from germline, CDR1 is KGHSH and CDR2 is LQKENI. The CDR3 sequence is 15 residues long. Trimming pared 4 bases from V and 0 bases from J, leaving 13 bases between. CDR3: CASSLAHRSSYEQYF. As DNA, the CDR3 is TGTGCCAGCTCACTTGCACACAGGAGCTCCTACGAGCAGTACTTC.

The genes are TRBV28 and TRBJ2-3; maybe TRBD2 (6 bases). Germline CDR1 MDHEN, CDR2 SYDVKM. The CDR3 runs to 13 residues. For the CDR3, the DNA is TGTTTCGTCGGGGGATCTCGTGCAGATACGCAGTATTTT. It specifies CFVGGSRADTQYF.

The chain carries TRBV4-3 and TRBJ2-7; 7 bases agree with TRBD2. Trimming removed 1 base from V and 5 bases from J; junction bases left unmatched: 8. Germline V gene lookup returns CDR1 LGHNA and CDR2 YSLEER. The CDR3 consists of 15 residues. The CDR3 sequence: CASSQGGGSLNEQYF. The CDR3 nucleotides read TGCGCCAGCAGCCAAGGGGGGGGGAGTCTCAACGAGCAGTACTTC.

This clone has just one count. The chain has TRBV5-8 and TRBJ1-2; 7 nucleotides match TRBD1. J gave up 4 bases and V 0 bases, and 6 bases lay outside the gene matches. This CDR3 spans 15 amino acids. Germline assignment: CDR1 SGHTS and CDR2 YDEGEE. This chain's CDR3 is CASSLGDRPSYGYTF. CDR3 DNA: TGTGCCAGCAGCTTGGGGGACAGACCCTCCTATGGCTACACCTTC. Using reference TRBV5-8 and TRBJ1-2 for the parts outside the CDR3, the full variable domain is EAGVTQSPTHLIKTRGQQATLRCSPISGHTSVYWYQQALGLGLQFLLWYDEGEERNRGNFPPRFSGRQFPNYSSELNVNALELEDSALYLCASSLGDRPSYGYTFGSGTRLTVV.

This chain connects TRBV6-5 to TRBJ2-3, with TRBD2 as a possible D gene (7 bases). The ends were cut back, 6 bases at V and 2 bases at J, with 12 bases in the middle. CDR1 is MNHEY and CDR2 is SVGAGI in the germline V gene. The CDR3 loop spans 14 amino acids. The DNA of the CDR3 is TGTGCCAGCAGGCGAGGGGGGGACACAGATACGCAGTATTTT. Translation: CASRRGGDTDTQYF.